This T cell receptor beta chain is from a study of T cells in Graves' hyperthyroidism and ophthalmopathy. The investigators amplified TCR beta CDR3 regions from RNA transcripts. RT-PCR in the first round (using the HTBI primer set) targeted the TCR CDR3. Using its own MiXCR run on the multiplex PCR reads, TCRdb lists one record per CDR3 protein. This repertoire shows 210,000 or so distinct CDR3 sequences, under 20% found once; its top ten account for 50%. The sequenced material came from blood. This TCR came from a man aged 50-60 years with Graves' hyperthyroidism.

This CDR3 is CASSQEAIKRHGQGYEQFF. The CDR3 DNA is TGTGCCAGCAGCCAAGAGGCTATCAAGCGACATGGGCAAGGGTATGAGCAGTTCTTC. The genes are TRBV14 and TRBJ2-1; D not certain. The CDR3 is made up of 19 amino acids. CDR1 is SGHDN and CDR2 is FVKESK in the germline V gene. V lost 0 bases and J lost 8, with 26 bases in between.